The following is a T cell receptor beta chain sequence with its context. The antigen is not known. These data are taken from a study of T-cell memory formation after mild COVID-19. Study-wide results and limits: For contracting clones, CD4+ ones sat mainly in CM and EM, CD8+ in EMRA. CD4/CD8 balance characterized clones contracting day 15 to 85, and CD4+ skew characterized later expanders.

One entry per CDR3 protein results from TCRdb running MiXCR on the 5' RACE reads. Altogether about 82,000 distinct CDR3 sequences are present, about 13% being singletons, with the ten largest covering 25% to 35%. This clonotype was sampled from an adult woman who had mild COVID-19 (a few samples of this study predate the infection). Cell type and time point are not known. Input material: PBMCs or a T cell subset sorted from them (not recorded which).

Written as DNA, the CDR3 is TGCAGCGTTGAGTACCGAGCGGGACAAAACGAGCAGTACTTC. This translates into CSVEYRAGQNEQYF. The chain recombines TRBV29-1 with TRBJ2-7, with D possibly being TRBD2 (7 bases). The CDR3 has 14 residues. The germline gives CDR1 SQVTM, CDR2 ANQGSEA. V was trimmed by 3 bases and J by 5 bases, leaving 17 bases between them.